These T cell receptor beta chains were read from a single sample in a study of radiotherapy plus CTLA-4 blockade in lung cancer. Data came from immunoSEQ multiplex PCR; TCRdb stores just in-frame clones and leaves some out. The sample records tens of thousands of clones, about three quarters being singletons. This specimen was peripheral blood, taken from a patient treated with radiotherapy plus ipilimumab. Every receptor here comes from a human donor with non-small cell lung cancer who had a partial response to radiotherapy plus ipilimumab. The CDR3 runs from the conserved cysteine through the conserved F or W. Fields, in order: D gene, J gene, V gene, clone size, CDR3 DNA, CDR3 protein. D genes are given only for firm matches. The size of a clone is reported for some rows only, either as once, few or many, or as a class for expanded clones.

>TRBD1|TRBJ2-5|TRBV4-3|few
TGCGCCAGCAGCCTCGGACAGGGGACAGAGACCCAGTACTTC
CASSLGQGTETQYF
>TRBD2|TRBJ2-1|TRBV6-1|NA
TGTGCCAGCAAGATGTTGGCGGGGCTAGCGGGGATCGAGTTCTTC
CASKMLAGLAGIEFF
>NA|TRBJ1-5|TRBV19|NA
TGTGCCAGTAGTTTTGCCCCGGGAGGTCAGGGATCTTCATGGCCCCAGCATTTT
CASSFAPGGQGSSWPQHF
>NA|TRBJ1-5|TRBV10-3|NA
TGTGCCATCAGTACACAGGGAGATCAGCCCCAGCATTTT
CAISTQGDQPQHF
>TRBD1|TRBJ2-7|TRBV4-1|NA
TGCGCCAGCAGCCCCGGGACAGGGAGCTACGAGCAGTACTTC
CASSPGTGSYEQYF
>TRBD2|TRBJ2-5|TRBV19|NA
TGTGCCAGTAGTATAGCGGGGGGCCAAGAGACCCAGTACTTC
CASSIAGGQETQYF
>TRBD1|TRBJ2-7|TRBV6-5|NA
TGTGCCAGCAGTGACGGGACAGGGGGCGAGCAGTACTTC
CASSDGTGGEQYF
>TRBD1|TRBJ1-2|TRBV7-9|NA
TGTGCCAGCAGCGGGGACAGGGGCTATGGCTACACCTTC
CASSGDRGYGYTF
>TRBD2|TRBJ2-7|TRBV30|NA
TGTGCCTGGAGTGTCACCGCGGGGGGTTTCGACGAGCAGTACTTC
CAWSVTAGGFDEQYF
>TRBD1|TRBJ2-5|TRBV18|NA
TGTGCCAGCTCAGCCGGGACAGGGAGGTCGGAGACCCAGTACTTC
CASSAGTGRSETQYF
>TRBD1|TRBJ2-3|TRBV11-3|NA
TGTGCCAGCAGCTTAGGGAGGACAGGGCCAGATACGCAGTATTTT
CASSLGRTGPDTQYF
>TRBD2|TRBJ2-3|TRBV19|NA
TGTGCCAGTAGTTGGCTAGCGGGGGCAGATACGCAGTATTTT
CASSWLAGADTQYF
>NA|TRBJ2-1|TRBV10-3|NA
TGTGCCATCAGTGATGGACTAACCCGCTACAATGAGCAGTTCTTC
CAISDGLTRYNEQFF
>NA|TRBJ2-3|TRBV29-1|NA
TGCAGCGCCCGGTTAAGAAGCACAGATACGCAGTATTTT
CSARLRSTDTQYF
>NA|TRBJ2-2|TRBV5-1|NA
TGCGCCAGCAGCTTGCGCCTCCCTTCAGGGTACGGCACCGGGGAGCTGTTTTTT
CASSLRLPSGYGTGELFF
>TRBD2|TRBJ2-2|TRBV9|once
TGTGCCAGCAGCGTTGCGGGGGGGGAAAGCGGGGAGCTGTTTTTT
CASSVAGGESGELFF
>NA|TRBJ2-7|TRBV19|NA
TGTGCCAGTAAAGGCAGCGTCTCTACGGAGCAGTACTTC
CASKGSVSTEQYF
>NA|TRBJ2-7|TRBV27|NA
TGTGCCAGCAGGGGCCCTTCCTACGAGCAGTACTTC
CASRGPSYEQYF
>TRBD1|TRBJ2-7|TRBV7-2|NA
TGTGCCAGCAGCTTAGCGTTGGGACAGGCACCCTACGAGCAGTACTTT
CASSLALGQAPYEQYF
>NA|TRBJ2-7|TRBV10-3|few
TGTGCCATCAGTGAGTCGATGTCCGCACAGGTCTACGAGCAGTACTTC
CAISESMSAQVYEQYF
>TRBD2|TRBJ2-1|TRBV19|few
TGTGCCAGTAGTATTATGGCTAGCGGGGATGAGCAGTTCTTC
CASSIMASGDEQFF
>TRBD1|TRBJ1-3|TRBV6-1|NA
TGTGCCAGCAGCGAACAGGGGGTAGGGGGAAACACCATATATTTT
CASSEQGVGGNTIYF
>NA|TRBJ2-7|TRBV4-2|NA
TGTGCCAGCAGCCCCGCTAGGGGCGGACCTTCCTACGAGCAGTACTTC
CASSPARGGPSYEQYF
>NA|TRBJ2-3|TRBV21-1|NA
TGTGCCAGCAGCTCGTACCGGGAGACAGATACGCAGTATTTT
CASSSYRETDTQYF
>NA|TRBJ2-1|TRBV28|NA
TGTGCCAGCAGCGGGCCGGGACAACACAATGAGCAGTTCTTC
CASSGPGQHNEQFF
>NA|TRBJ2-7|TRBV4-1|NA
TGCGCCAGCAGCCAATACTTCCCCTCCTACGAGCAGTACTTC
CASSQYFPSYEQYF
>TRBD2|TRBJ2-1|TRBV10-2|NA
TGCGCCAGCAGCGGAGCCGGGACTAGCGGGGGGACGAGCGAGTTCTTC
CASSGAGTSGGTSEFF
>NA|TRBJ1-1|TRBV2|few
TGTGCCAGCAGTGAAGTCCTGGACACTATGAACACTGAAGCTTTCTTT
CASSEVLDTMNTEAFF
>TRBD1|TRBJ1-4|TRBV6-6|once
TGTGCCAGCAGTTCTTTCAGGGGGAATGAAAAACTGTTTTTT
CASSSFRGNEKLFF
>NA|TRBJ2-1|TRBV5-1|few
TGCGCCAGCAGCTTGAGCGCGAGCTCCTACAATGAGCAGTTCTTC
CASSLSASSYNEQFF
>TRBD1|TRBJ2-2|TRBV28|few
TGTGCCAGCAGCTCCGAGGACAGGGAGGCCGGGGAGCTGTTTTTT
CASSSEDREAGELFF
>TRBD1|TRBJ2-7|TRBV7-7|NA
TGTGCCAGCAGCCGGGGACAGGGGAGCGAGCAGTACTTC
CASSRGQGSEQYF
>TRBD2|TRBJ2-5|TRBV28|NA
TGTGCCAGCAGTTTTGAGACTAGCTTCGGAGAGACCCAGTACTTC
CASSFETSFGETQYF
>NA|TRBJ2-5|TRBV6-5|NA
TGTGCCAGCAGTTACTCGCCTAGGTTGCAAGAGACCCAGTACTTC
CASSYSPRLQETQYF
>NA|TRBJ2-7|TRBV6-5|NA
TGTGCCAGCAGTGCCCCAGGGACTTTGTACGAGCAGTACTTC
CASSAPGTLYEQYF
>TRBD1|TRBJ1-6|TRBV19|few
TGTGCCAGCCGACTATCCGGGACAGAGCTTTCGAATTCACCCCTCCACTTT
CASRLSGTELSNSPLHF
>NA|TRBJ1-3|TRBV27|NA
TGTGCCAGCAGTTTAGCCGCAGGGGCTGGAAACACCATATATTTT
CASSLAAGAGNTIYF
>TRBD1|TRBJ1-2|TRBV10-3|NA
TGTGCCATCAGTGACCAGGGGACAGGGAATGGCTACACCTTC
CAISDQGTGNGYTF
>NA|TRBJ2-4|TRBV6-1|NA
TGTGCCAGCAGTGAGGGTGCGGTGGCCCCCGGGAACATTCAGTACTTC
CASSEGAVAPGNIQYF
>NA|TRBJ1-1|TRBV7-2|once
TGTGCCAGCAGCTATCCCGAGCGCGCTGTCGGCACTGAAGCTTTCTTT
CASSYPERAVGTEAFF
>TRBD2|TRBJ2-3|TRBV9|NA
TGTGCCAGCAGCGTAGCGGGGGGAGGAGCAGATACGCAGTATTTT
CASSVAGGGADTQYF
>NA|TRBJ1-6|TRBV5-1|NA
TGCGCCAGCAGCTTGGGGGGGGGCTCGGGCAGTAATTCACCCCTCCACTTT
CASSLGGGSGSNSPLHF
>NA|TRBJ1-2|TRBV29-1|NA
TGCAGCGTTGTTGTTTTTGGGGGGGACTATGGCTACACCTTC
CSVVVFGGDYGYTF
>TRBD2|TRBJ2-1|TRBV29-1|few
TGCAGCGTCCACGGGGGGAAAACCTACAATGAGCAGTTCTTC
CSVHGGKTYNEQFF
>TRBD1|TRBJ2-2|TRBV5-4|NA
TGTGCCAGCAGCTTAGAGGGGGCACACACCGGGGAGCTGTTTTTT
CASSLEGAHTGELFF
>TRBD1|TRBJ1-2|TRBV6-6|NA
TGTGCCAGCAGTACACAGGGGGCAGATGGCTACACCTTC
CASSTQGADGYTF
>NA|TRBJ1-2|TRBV7-9|NA
TGTGCCAGCAGCTTAGACAGGATCTATGGCTACACCTTC
CASSLDRIYGYTF
>TRBD1|TRBJ1-1|TRBV4-1|medium-sized
TGCGCCAGCAGCCAAGATCCCCTTCCGCGGGACAGAGCTTTCTTT
CASSQDPLPRDRAFF
>TRBD2|TRBJ2-7|TRBV7-8|once
TGTGCCAGCCGGAGCGGGGATAGCTACGAGCAGTACTTC
CASRSGDSYEQYF
>NA|TRBJ2-7|TRBV5-1|NA
TGCGCCAGCAGCTTGGAGGCGGGGGCGTCAAGGGAGCAGTACTTC
CASSLEAGASREQYF
>TRBD2|TRBJ2-5|TRBV11-2|NA
TGTGCCAGCAGCTTAGCAGGAGCGGGGGCACAAGAGACCCAGTACTTC
CASSLAGAGAQETQYF
>NA|TRBJ2-4|TRBV5-1|NA
TGCGCCAGCAGCTTGGATTCCGTAGTAGCCAAAAACATTCAGTACTTC
CASSLDSVVAKNIQYF
>TRBD2|TRBJ2-3|TRBV7-6|once
TGTGCCAGCAGCTTAGGTAGCGGGGGGGGCACAGATACGCAGTATTTT
CASSLGSGGGTDTQYF
>NA|TRBJ2-3|TRBV5-5|NA
TGTGCCAGCAGCGGGGCCCCCACAGATACGCAGTATTTT
CASSGAPTDTQYF
>TRBD2|TRBJ2-2|TRBV5-4|few
TGTGCCAGCAGCTTGGCCCGCGGGGGAACCGGGGAGCTGTTTTTT
CASSLARGGTGELFF
>TRBD2|TRBJ2-5|TRBV9|NA
TGTGCCAGCAGCACCGGGACTAGCGGACAAGAGACCCAGTACTTC
CASSTGTSGQETQYF
>TRBD2|TRBJ2-1|TRBV5-4|few
TGTGCCAGCAGATTTATAGCGGGGGAACCCTCCTACAATGAGCAGTTCTTC
CASRFIAGEPSYNEQFF